The clone carrying this T cell receptor beta chain has more than one count but fewer than ten. No antigen is known for it. V trimming: 0 bases; J trimming: 7 bases; junction bases outside the gene matches: 1. CDR1 and CDR2 from the germline V gene are PRHDT and FYEKMQ (reference sequence). This CDR3 has 14 residues. Tumor samples used roughly 17-55 mg of diced tissue. This sample is drawn from a study of early stage breast cancer tumors. Study information: Most invasive tumors, about 80% of the 16, were ER+/PR+/HER2-.

Profiled with immunoSEQ multiplex PCR; TCRdb holds only in-frame clones, not every one. The sample gives some 10,000 clones, 64% of which show up once; over 9.5% is in the top ten. Whole-study results and caveats: Chain pairing and CD4, CD8 or FOXP3 expression were not captured.

The chain links TRBV13 to TRBJ2-1; 9 nucleotides align to TRBD2. The specimen sequenced was breast tumor tissue. The sequence came from a person between 60 and 69 years old with breast cancer. The CDR3 DNA reads TGTGCCAGCAGCTTAGGGCGGGGGGGGAATGAGCAGTTCTTC. It specifies CASSLGRGGNEQFF.